Detailed here is one T cell receptor beta chain. The antigen is not known. Template-switching 5'RACE yielded the TCR cDNA; a universal primer site and UMIs were added in the process. MiXCR, applied by TCRdb to the 5' RACE reads, yields one record per CDR3 protein. The profile covers hundreds of thousands of distinct CDR3 sequences, with approximately 13% appearing a single time and under 15% taken by the ten largest. These data belong to a study of T cells after yellow fever vaccination. Study background: Any fraction with a low cell number was prepared using SMART-Seq v4 Ultra Low Input. The study, taken as a whole, reports: Among all clonotypes, a small share was observed in both CD4 and CD8 compartments.

V trimming: 5 bases; J trimming: 0 bases; junction bases outside the gene matches: 10. The CDR3 runs to 17 residues. The input for sequencing was PBMCs, taken on the day of the yellow fever booster vaccination. The receptor's source is a man between 25 and 39 years old who received the YFV17D yellow fever vaccine. The chain is built from TRBV12-3 or TRBV12-4 and TRBJ1-5; TRBD1 aligns across 7 bases. CDR3 sequence: CASSPQGGPYSNQPQHF. CDR3 DNA: TGTGCCAGCAGTCCGCAGGGGGGACCGTATAGCAATCAGCCCCAGCATTTT.